Presented here are 27 T cell receptor beta chains from one specimen sequenced in a study of patients and donors after allogeneic stem cell transplantation. One entry per CDR3 protein, called by TCRdb with MiXCR from the RT-PCR reads. This sample has some 24,000 distinct CDR3 sequences, with roughly 43% found just once. Specimen: blood, either unsorted or a sorted T cell fraction (not recorded which). These receptors came from a human donor who was either an allogeneic HSCT recipient or a stem cell or donor lymphocyte infusion donor (not recorded which). It is not recorded whose cells these are; they may come from a transplant donor.

This clonotype was recorded once. The chain employs TRBV18 and TRBJ2-7; D possibly corresponds to TRBD1 (6 bases). Trimming cost V 4 bases and J 3 bases, with 10 bases left between them. This CDR3 has 13 amino acids. Germline V gene lookup returns CDR1 KGHSH and CDR2 LQKENI. The CDR3: CASSRQGGYEQYF. DNA of the CDR3: TGTGCCAGCTCACGGCAAGGGGGCTACGAGCAGTACTTC.

This clonotype was seen at least ten times. This CDR3 is CASSTGDYGYTF. In nucleotides, the CDR3 is TGCGCCAGCAGTACAGGGGACTATGGCTACACCTTC. The V gene is TRBV5-1, the J gene TRBJ1-2, with 7 bases matching TRBD1. Trimming took 5 bases from V and 3 from J; bases not matched to a gene: 1. This CDR3 contains 12 residues. The V gene's germline CDR1 is SGHRS and CDR2 YFSETQ.

The chain combines TRBV12-3 or TRBV12-4 with TRBJ2-5; D perhaps matches TRBD1 (5 bases). V gave up 1 base and J gave up 3 bases, with 15 bases separating them. The CDR3 contains 16 residues. Written as DNA, the CDR3 is TGTGCCAGCAGTTTAGGGCAGGGAAGACAAAAAGAGACCCAGTACTTC. Protein product: CASSLGQGRQKETQYF.

CDR3 in DNA: TGTGCCAGCAGCTTAGCGCGAGGCGGGGGGCGTAACAATGAGCAGTTCTTC. Translation gives CASSLARGGGRNNEQFF. This chain links TRBV7-8 with TRBJ2-1; 8 bases are a match to TRBD2. The CDR3 runs 17 residues. V trimming: 0 bases; J trimming: 5 bases; junction bases outside the gene matches: 9. Germline CDR1 and CDR2: SGHVS and FQNEAQ.

This clonotype was picked up a small number of times. This chain uses TRBV10-3 with TRBJ1-3; the match to TRBD1 covers 10 bases. Germline trimming cut 10 bases from V and 2 bases from J; bases unmatched to any gene: 5. Germline V lookup: CDR1 ENHRY, CDR2 SYGVKD. CDR3 size: 14 residues. The CDR3 sequence is CASSGTGAGNTIYF. Written as DNA, the CDR3 is TGTGCCAGTTCTGGGACAGGGGCTGGAAACACCATATATTTT.

This clonotype showed up just a few times. The chain joins TRBV12-3 or TRBV12-4 to TRBJ1-2, with D possibly being TRBD1 (6 bases). V lost 3 bases to trimming and J lost 8 bases, with 13 bases between them. CDR3 length: 13 residues. The CDR3 nucleotides are TGTGCCAGCAGTTTTTGGGGGGCGCGCGGCTACACCTTC. Its translation is CASSFWGARGYTF.

This clonotype was counted between two and nine times. The gene calls are TRBV10-3 and TRBJ2-3; either TRBD1 or TRBD2 may supply D (6 bases each). V was shortened by 4 bases and J by 0 bases, with 14 bases between the two germline ends. CDR1 is ENHRY, CDR2 SYGVKD, per germline. The CDR3 sequence is 16 residues long. Written as DNA, the CDR3 is TGTGCCATCAGTGCCCCGGGGGCGGTGAGCACAGATACGCAGTATTTT. The encoded protein is CAISAPGAVSTDTQYF.

Comments on this clonotype: Relative to the germline gene, one junction end is altered; a read error may explain this. The CDR3 DNA is TGTGCCAGTATAGGGTTTTGGTCTGGGGCCGACGTCCTGACTTTC. Translating gives CASIGFWSGADVLTF. V and J are TRBV7-3 and TRBJ2-6, with a weak D call TRBD1 (5 bases). There are 15 residues in the CDR3. CDR1 and CDR2 from the germline V gene are SGHTA and FQGTGA.

This clonotype was seen only a few times. The chain uses TRBV5-8 and TRBJ2-3; 10 bases match TRBD1. The CDR3 is 15 amino acids. In germline, CDR1 is SGHTS, CDR2 YDEGEE. With V trimmed by 4 bases and J by 4 bases, 6 bases remained unmatched. CDR3 nucleotides: TGTGCCAGCAGCGGCGGGACAGGGGCGTCAGATACGCAGTATTTT. It codes for CASSGGTGASDTQYF.

The chain couples TRBV20-1 to TRBJ2-3, with TRBD2 matching 10 bases. J gave up 6 bases and V 6 bases, and 12 bases lay outside the gene matches. CDR1 and CDR2 (germline): DFQATT, SNEGSKA (reference sequence). The CDR3 consists of 15 residues. The CDR3 DNA follows: TGCAGTGCCACCGGAGGGCTAGCGGGAGAGGATACGCAGTATTTT. Its protein product is CSATGGLAGEDTQYF.

This clonotype was seen more than once but under ten times. CDR3 DNA sequence: TGTGCCAGCAGTTTAGAGAGAGGGGGCAAGAATGAAAAACTGTTTTTT. The encoded protein is CASSLERGGKNEKLFF. The chain carries TRBV12-3 or TRBV12-4 and TRBJ1-4; TRBD1 aligns across 7 bases. Trimming at V came to 1 base and at J to 5 bases, leaving 7 bases not matched to a gene. This CDR3 is 16 amino acids long.

The chain couples TRBV9 to TRBJ1-6; D possibly corresponds to TRBD1 (6 bases). Trimming left V 0 bases short and J 7 bases short, with 8 bases between. Germline lookup yields CDR1 SGDLS and CDR2 YYNGEE. The CDR3 sequence is 14 residues long. CDR3 loop: CASSVAGTNSPLHF. The DNA for the CDR3 is TGTGCCAGCAGCGTAGCGGGGACAAATTCACCCCTCCACTTT.

The chain has TRBV5-6 and TRBJ1-2; 7 bases are shared with TRBD1. CDR1 SGHDT and CDR2 YYEEEE come from the germline V gene. J lost 0 bases, V lost 2 bases, and 4 bases had no gene match. The CDR3 length is 15 residues. In nucleotides, the CDR3 is TGTGCCAGCAGCTTCACAGGACAGGCTAACTATGGCTACACCTTC. The encoded protein is CASSFTGQANYGYTF.

V gene TRBV20-1 combines with J gene TRBJ2-1; D uncertain. The CDR3 spans 14 residues. CDR1 and CDR2 from the germline V gene are DFQATT and SNEGSKA (reference sequence). V gave up 3 bases and J gave up 8 bases, with 17 bases separating them. Written as DNA, the CDR3 is TGCAGTGCTAGGGGCTCAGTGAGCGTGTATGAGCAGTTCTTC. This codes for CSARGSVSVYEQFF.

V usage is TRBV4-2 and J usage is TRBJ2-1, with 8 bases identical to TRBD2. V dropped 0 bases and J dropped 10; count of bases not matched to a gene: 11. The CDR3 has 16 amino acids. Per germline, CDR1 LGHNA and CDR2 YNFKEQ. Written as DNA, the CDR3 is TGTGCCAGCAGCCAAGATTGGACGGGGGGGCCGAAGGAGCAGTTCTTC. Translating gives CASSQDWTGGPKEQFF.

CDR3 nucleotides: TGTGCCAGCAGCCCCCCCACAGCGTATAATTCACCCCTCCACTTT. Amino acids: CASSPPTAYNSPLHF. The chain carries TRBV11-2 and TRBJ1-6, with D hard to call. The CDR3 contains 15 residues. CDR1 and CDR2 from the germline V gene are SGHAT and FQNNGV. Trimming took off 5 bases at V and 4 bases at J, with 12 bases between the two ends.

The genes are TRBV6-5 and TRBJ1-2; TRBD1 matches 11 bases. The germline V gene has CDR1 MNHEY and CDR2 SVGAGI. This CDR3 spans 17 amino acids. V lost 2 bases, J lost 2 bases, and 7 bases stayed unmatched. The CDR3 DNA sequence: TGTGCCAGCAGTTACAGGGGACAGGGGGTAATCAACTATGGCTACACCTTC. Translated: CASSYRGQGVINYGYTF.

The chain uses TRBV20-1 and TRBJ2-7, with 9 nucleotides matching TRBD1. This CDR3 comprises 17 residues. Germline V CDR1 and CDR2: DFQATT, SNEGSKA (reference sequence). Trimming cost V 0 bases and J 1 base; bases outside gene matches: 10. The CDR3 loop is CSARDPGGGQGSYEQYF. The CDR3 region has the DNA TGCAGTGCTAGAGATCCTGGAGGGGGACAGGGATCCTACGAGCAGTACTTC.

The chain carries TRBV5-5 and TRBJ2-7, with TRBD1 identical over 7 bases. V was pared by 0 bases and J by 7 bases, with 4 bases of the junction left unmatched. Germline CDR1 reads SGHKS; CDR2 reads YYEKEE (reference sequence). There are 13 residues in the CDR3. Here the CDR3 DNA reads TGTGCCAGCAGCTTGGGGGACAGTCTAGAGCAGTACTTC. Its translation is CASSLGDSLEQYF.

This clonotype appeared a few times. The chain is built from TRBV12-3 or TRBV12-4 and TRBJ2-2; D possibly corresponds to TRBD2 (6 bases). The CDR3 extends over 17 amino acids. The V gene lost 6 bases and the J gene lost 6 bases, with 23 bases spanning the gap. This CDR3 reads CASSANPEPQRAGELFF. CDR3 DNA: TGTGCCAGCAGCGCTAACCCCGAACCCCAGCGGGCCGGGGAGCTGTTTTTT.

This rearrangement joins TRBV12-3 or TRBV12-4 to TRBJ1-5; tentative D call: TRBD1 (5 bases). This CDR3 is built from 13 residues. The V gene lost 6 bases and the J gene lost 6 bases, with 12 bases spanning the gap. The CDR3 reads CASRSGLGQPQHF. In DNA form, the CDR3 reads TGTGCCAGCAGATCAGGGTTGGGTCAGCCCCAGCATTTT.

This clonotype was recorded a few times. The chain joins TRBV6-5 to TRBJ2-2, with D possibly TRBD1 on 5 matching bases. Per the germline V gene, CDR1 is MNHEY and CDR2 is SVGAGI. This CDR3 is built from 15 residues. V shed 0 bases and J shed 6 bases, with 11 bases lying between them. The CDR3 here is CASSYSSQGAGELFF. CDR3 DNA sequence: TGTGCCAGCAGTTACTCGAGCCAGGGTGCCGGGGAGCTGTTTTTT.

The rearrangement joins TRBV28 to TRBJ2-7, with a weak D call TRBD2 (6 bases). The CDR3 has 14 residues. The V end was cut by 4 bases, the J end by 2 bases, with 12 bases between. CDR1 is MDHEN, CDR2 SYDVKM, per germline. The CDR3 DNA reads TGTGCCAGCAGTTCCGGGACTCCTGCCTACGAGCAGTACTTC. Translated: CASSSGTPAYEQYF.

This chain joins TRBV9 and TRBJ1-5, with D hard to call. The CDR3 is 14 residues long. Trimming took off 0 bases at V and 6 bases at J, with 10 bases between the two ends. The germline V gene encodes CDR1 SGDLS and CDR2 YYNGEE. The CDR3 DNA follows: TGTGCCAGCAGCGTAGAGGCCCGGGGTCAGCCCCAGCATTTT. This encodes CASSVEARGQPQHF.

This clonotype was counted a few times. This chain connects TRBV14 to TRBJ2-3; no firm D call. Germline CDR1 is SGHDN and CDR2 is FVKESK. V was pared by 0 bases and J by 2 bases, with 18 bases between. The CDR3 spans 18 residues. The CDR3: CASSQESAVRVSTDTQYF. In nucleotides, the CDR3 is TGTGCCAGCAGCCAAGAATCGGCAGTCAGAGTCTCCACAGATACGCAGTATTTT.

CDR3 DNA: TGTGCCAGCAGTTACGGCAGGGGCGCAGGCTACACCTTC. It specifies CASSYGRGAGYTF. J is TRBJ1-2 and V is TRBV12-3 or TRBV12-4, with D possibly being TRBD1 (6 bases). This CDR3 contains 13 residues. Trimming left V 4 bases short and J 8 bases short, with 14 bases between.

The sample holds many counts of this clonotype. The chain uses TRBV20-1 and TRBJ1-4; D is undetermined. Looked up from germline, CDR1 is DFQATT and CDR2 is SNEGSKA (reference sequence). Between the trimmed V and J ends, which lost 5 bases and 1 base, there was a span of 8 bases. This CDR3 has 13 amino acids. CDR3 in amino acids: CSAPQQTNEKLFF. The CDR3 DNA reads as TGCAGTGCTCCACAACAAACTAATGAAAAACTGTTTTTT.